Listed below are T cell receptor beta chains from one sample, sequenced in a study of identical twins. TCRdb reprocessed the 5' RACE reads with MiXCR, giving one entry per CDR3 protein. The table shows roughly 200,000 distinct CDR3 sequences, with 6% to 9% occurring only once. These data were also filed under a second study, of yellow fever vaccine responses in identical twins.

Sequencing was performed on memory (CD45RO+) T cells sorted from blood. The receptors derive from a woman under 30 in good health. The CDR3 runs from the conserved cysteine through the conserved F or W. D genes are given only for firm matches. Not every row has a clone size; where given, it reads once, few, many or a size class.

V gene	D gene	clone size	J gene	CDR3 DNA	CDR3 protein
TRBV4-3	TRBD2	-	TRBJ2-5	TGCGCCAGCAGCCAAGATCTGGGGGGGGTGGAGACCCAGTACTTC	CASSQDLGGVETQYF
TRBV28	-	many	TRBJ2-4	TGTGCCAGCAGCGACGACCGACTCCGCATTCAGTACTTC	CASSDDRLRIQYF
TRBV9	TRBD1	-	TRBJ2-3	TGTGCCAGCAGCCCCGGACAGGGGCGGGTTCAGTATTTT	CASSPGQGRVQYF
TRBV5-1	TRBD2	many	TRBJ2-4	TGCGCCAGCAGCGCGGGGGGACTCGCCAAAAACATTCAGTACTTC	CASSAGGLAKNIQYF
TRBV20-1	TRBD1	many	TRBJ2-3	TGCAGTGCTAGAGATGCCGGACAGGGGCTAGATACGCAGTATTTT	CSARDAGQGLDTQYF
TRBV9	TRBD2	-	TRBJ2-3	TGTGCCAGCAGCGTCCCCGCTGCCAGCGGGGGGTCAGATACGCAGTATTTT	CASSVPAASGGSDTQYF
TRBV29-1	TRBD1	few	TRBJ2-1	TGCAGCGTTGGAAGGACAGGGGCTTTAAATGAGCAGTTCTTC	CSVGRTGALNEQFF
TRBV5-5	TRBD1	few	TRBJ2-4	TGTGCCAGCAGCCCGGGGTGGGACAGTACCAAAAACATTCAGTACTTC	CASSPGWDSTKNIQYF
TRBV29-1	TRBD2	few	TRBJ2-7	TGCAGCGTAGCCCGACTAGCGGGAACGGGGGAGCAGTACTTC	CSVARLAGTGEQYF
TRBV12-3/TRBV12-4	-	few	TRBJ2-7	TGTGCCAGCAGTTTAGGTGGGGGAACGGGAGAGCAGTACTTC	CASSLGGGTGEQYF
TRBV6-2/TRBV6-3	TRBD2	-	TRBJ2-3	TGTGCCAGCAGTTCCGGGGGGGTGAACACAGATACGCAGTATTTT	CASSSGGVNTDTQYF
TRBV2	-	-	TRBJ1-3	TGTGCCAGCTTAGCCACCCACTCTGGAAACACCATATATTTT	CASLATHSGNTIYF
TRBV2	-	few	TRBJ2-5	TGTGCCAGCAGGCGGATCCAAGAGACCCAGTACTTC	CASRRIQETQYF
TRBV29-1	-	many	TRBJ2-2	TGCAGCGTTCGAGGGGAAACTTTTTCCGCGAACACCGGGGAGCTGTTTTTT	CSVRGETFSANTGELFF
TRBV20-1	-	-	TRBJ2-1	TGCAGTGCTAAAATCTACAATGAGCAGTTCTTC	CSAKIYNEQFF
TRBV7-9	TRBD1	-	TRBJ2-2	TGTGCCAGCAGCTTAGTGATCGGGACAGTGAACACCGGGGAGCTGTTTTTT	CASSLVIGTVNTGELFF
TRBV7-2	-	many	TRBJ2-7	TGTGCCAGCAGCTTAGCGTCCGGGGATCACGAGCAGTACTTC	CASSLASGDHEQYF
TRBV5-4	TRBD1	few	TRBJ2-7	TGTGCCAGCAGCCAGACAGGGGCTAAGGCCTACGAGCAGTACTTC	CASSQTGAKAYEQYF
TRBV5-1	TRBD2	many	TRBJ2-3	TGCGCCAGCAGCCTTGGATTGCGGGGGAATGCAGATACGCAGTATTTT	CASSLGLRGNADTQYF
TRBV3-1	-	many	TRBJ2-7	TGTGCCAGCAGCCATCAGAAGGGGGGTACCGAGCAGTACTTC	CASSHQKGGTEQYF
TRBV5-1	-	many	TRBJ2-1	TGCGCCAGCAGCCTGGGGACTGACAATGAGCAGTTCTTC	CASSLGTDNEQFF
TRBV30	TRBD2	few	TRBJ2-3	TGTGCCTGGAGTAGGGGACTAGCGGGGAGGGATACGCAGTATTTT	CAWSRGLAGRDTQYF
TRBV6-5	-	few	TRBJ1-5	TGTGCCAGCAGTTACAGCAATAGCAATCAGCCCCAGCATTTT	CASSYSNSNQPQHF
TRBV11-1	-	few	TRBJ2-1	TGTGCCAGCAGCTCAAGACTTCATCCTCGGGGGTCCTACAATGAGCAGTTCTTC	CASSSRLHPRGSYNEQFF
TRBV4-1	-	many	TRBJ2-1	TGCGCCAGCAGCCAAGATGGGCCGGCACTAGGGTACAATGAGCAGTTCTTC	CASSQDGPALGYNEQFF
TRBV12-3/TRBV12-4	-	many	TRBJ1-5	TGTGCCAGCAGGGTTGAGGGGGGTCAGCCCCAGCATTTT	CASRVEGGQPQHF
TRBV28	-	-	TRBJ2-5	TGTGCCAGCAGTCCTGACGGACACCAAGAGACCCAGTACTTC	CASSPDGHQETQYF
TRBV9	-	many	TRBJ2-2	TGTGCCAGCAGCGTAGTTTCCCAAGACGGGGAGCTGTTTTTT	CASSVVSQDGELFF
TRBV19	-	few	TRBJ2-2	TGTGCCAGTAGTATGGTTAACACCGGGGAGCTGTTTTTT	CASSMVNTGELFF
TRBV6-5	-	few	TRBJ2-7	TGTGCCAGCAGTTCGATCGGGACCGTCTCCTACGAGCAGTACTTC	CASSSIGTVSYEQYF
TRBV10-1	TRBD2	-	TRBJ2-3	TGCGCCAGCAGGGGGACGCCTAGTAGCGGGAAGTGGGCAGATACGCAGTATTTT	CASRGTPSSGKWADTQYF
TRBV6-2/TRBV6-3	-	-	TRBJ1-1	TGTGCCAGCAGTAAAATAAACACTGAAGCTTTCTTT	CASSKINTEAFF
TRBV5-1	TRBD2	few	TRBJ2-4	TGCGCCAGCAGCGAACGGGAGGGACCCAAAAACATTCAGTACTTC	CASSEREGPKNIQYF
TRBV12-3/TRBV12-4	TRBD1	many	TRBJ1-6	TGTGCCAGCAGTTTTAGGACAGGGGGCGCGGATTCACCCCTCCACTTT	CASSFRTGGADSPLHF
TRBV28	-	-	TRBJ2-4	TGTGCCAGCAGTTTATCAGGGGTAGGAAACATTCAGTACTTC	CASSLSGVGNIQYF
TRBV28	TRBD1	few	TRBJ2-1	TGTGCCAGCAGTTCCCAGAGTGTAAGGGACAGGGGAAGATGGTGTGAGCAGTTCTTC	CASSSQSVRDRGRWCEQFF
TRBV4-3	-	few	TRBJ2-1	TGCGCCAGCAGCAGAGCGATCGGGGTAGACAATGAGCAGTTCTTC	CASSRAIGVDNEQFF
TRBV7-3	-	few	TRBJ2-3	TGTGCCAGCAGCTTAAAGGTCCTGTTTACGCAGTATTTT	CASSLKVLFTQYF
TRBV6-2/TRBV6-3	-	many	TRBJ2-7	TGTGCCAGCCGTTCGGACAGCTACGAGCAGTACTTC	CASRSDSYEQYF
TRBV5-8	TRBD1	-	TRBJ1-5	TGTGCCAGCAGCTCCCACGAGACAGGGTACGGTCAGCCCCAGCATTTT	CASSSHETGYGQPQHF
TRBV18	TRBD2	few	TRBJ2-4	TGTGCCAGCTCACCCGGACTAGCGGGAGGTGAAAACATTCAGTACTTC	CASSPGLAGGENIQYF
TRBV15	-	few	TRBJ2-2	TGTGCCACCAGCACCGAGGGTCAAGGGTACACCGGGGAGCTGTTTTTT	CATSTEGQGYTGELFF
TRBV20-1	TRBD2	few	TRBJ2-3	TGCAGTGCTAGGAGTCGCGGGAGGGCTGGCGATACGCAGTATTTT	CSARSRGRAGDTQYF
TRBV30	-	few	TRBJ1-3	TGTGCCTGGAGTGTGAAGGCTGGAAACACCATATATTTT	CAWSVKAGNTIYF
TRBV7-2	TRBD2	many	TRBJ2-2	TGTGCCAGCAGCAAACTAGCGAGCAACACCGGGGAGCTGTTTTTT	CASSKLASNTGELFF